The 30 T cell receptor beta chains listed next were all sequenced from one sample in a study of blood T cell repertoires in COVID-19. TCRdb's copy holds only in-frame clones and misses some; the assay was immunoSEQ multiplex PCR. The data contain 250,000 or so clones, roughly 88% of them singletons. Sequencing used peripheral blood. The receptors were gathered from a man at least 80 years old with acute or convalescent COVID-19.

V and J are TRBV10-2 and TRBJ1-3, with D uncertain. Germline CDR1 WSHSY, CDR2 SAAADI. V lost 0 bases to trimming and J lost 4 bases, with 10 bases between them. This CDR3 contains 15 residues. This CDR3 reads CASSESPSQGNTIYF. CDR3 DNA: TGCGCCAGCAGTGAGTCGCCCTCGCAGGGAAACACCATATATTTT.

The chain combines TRBV7-8 with TRBJ2-6; 11 nucleotides align to TRBD1. V gave up 1 base and J gave up 0 bases; unmatched junction bases: 14. Germline CDR1 SGHVS, CDR2 FQNEAQ. The CDR3 contains 22 residues. Here the CDR3 DNA reads TGTGCCAGCAGCTTAGGGGACAGGGGGGATTACCTAATCAGCTCTGGGGCCAACGTCCTGACTTTC. Its translation is CASSLGDRGDYLISSGANVLTF.

The chain carries TRBV5-4 and TRBJ1-2; TRBD1 matches 8 bases. The V gene's germline CDR1 is SGHNT and CDR2 YYREEE (reference sequence). This CDR3 comprises 15 residues. J gave up 4 bases and V 1 base, and 6 bases lay outside the gene matches. CDR3 in amino acids: CASSLRTGKAYGYTF. The CDR3 nucleotides read TGTGCCAGCAGCTTGCGGACAGGGAAGGCCTATGGCTACACCTTC.

This rearrangement joins TRBV5-4 to TRBJ1-4, with D unclear. Per germline, CDR1 SGHNT and CDR2 YYREEE (reference sequence). V lost 0 bases, J lost 4 bases, and 10 bases lay in between. There are 15 residues in the CDR3. The CDR3 DNA follows: TGTGCCAGCAGCTTGGGGGCAGAAGTTAATGAAAAACTGTTTTTT. Translation: CASSLGAEVNEKLFF. Full variable domain (rest looked up from reference TRBV5-4 and TRBJ1-4): ETGVTQSPTHLIKTRGQQVTLRCSSQSGHNTVSWYQQALGQGPQFIFQYYREEENGRGNFPPRFSGLQFPNYSSELNVNALELDDSALYLCASSLGAEVNEKLFFGSGTQLSVL.

The chain carries TRBV24-1 and TRBJ2-3; D gene unclear. This CDR3 region has 13 residues. The V gene lost 2 bases and the J gene lost 10 bases, with 12 bases spanning the gap. Germline V gene sequence: CDR1 KGHDR, CDR2 SFDVKD. The CDR3 DNA reads TGTGCCACCAGTGATTACGGTAGTCCCTCGCAGTATTTT. This encodes CATSDYGSPSQYF.

The chain employs TRBV24-1 and TRBJ2-7; tentative D call: TRBD1 (5 bases). In germline, CDR1 is KGHDR, CDR2 SFDVKD. Trimming pared 7 bases from V and 3 bases from J, leaving 6 bases between. CDR3 length equals 11 residues. The CDR3 coding sequence is TGTGCCACCAGCGACAGCTACGAGCAGTACTTC. Translated, it gives CATSDSYEQYF.

The rearrangement links TRBV19 to TRBJ2-1; TRBD2 is a possible D gene (5 bases). The germline V and J ends were trimmed by 3 bases and 4 bases, with 16 bases remaining between them. CDR3 size: 16 residues. Germline CDR1 LNHDA, CDR2 SQIVND (reference sequence). The CDR3 loop is CASSMARRAGYNEQFF. The CDR3 region has the DNA TGTGCCAGTAGTATGGCTCGCCGGGCGGGTTACAATGAGCAGTTCTTC.

V usage is TRBV2 and J usage is TRBJ1-5, with D tentatively TRBD1 (5 bases). The CDR3 covers 14 residues. V lost 8 bases, J lost 0 bases, and 11 bases lay in between. In germline, CDR1 is SNHLY, CDR2 FYNNEI. CDR3 DNA: TGTGCCAGCCAGCCGGGGGATAGCAATCAGCCCCAGCATTTT. Translating gives CASQPGDSNQPQHF.

The genes are TRBV7-9 and TRBJ1-2, with D possibly being TRBD1 (5 bases). The CDR3 extends over 13 amino acids. Deletions cut 6 bases from V and 4 bases from J, with 12 bases between. Germline loops: CDR1 SEHNR, CDR2 FQNEAQ (reference sequence). CDR3 region: CASRRLGGYGYTF. The CDR3 bases are TGTGCCAGCAGGCGGTTGGGGGGCTATGGCTACACCTTC.

The genes are TRBV5-1 and TRBJ1-1; D is possibly TRBD1 (5 bases). The V end was cut by 4 bases, the J end by 4 bases, with 11 bases between. The CDR3 is 13 amino acids. From germline, CDR1 is SGHRS and CDR2 YFSETQ. CDR3 DNA: TGCGCCAGCAGCGGACACAGTGCCACTGAAGCTTTCTTT. Its translation is CASSGHSATEAFF. Variable domain in full (rest from reference TRBV5-1 and TRBJ1-1): KAGVTQTPRYLIKTRGQQVTLSCSPISGHRSVSWYQQTPGQGLQFLFEYFSETQRNKGNFPGRFSGRQFSNSRSEMNVSTLELGDSALYLCASSGHSATEAFFGQGTRLTVV.

J is TRBJ1-3 and V is TRBV6-5, with 9 positions matching TRBD1. Trimming at V came to 6 bases and at J to 1 base, leaving 4 bases not matched to a gene. The CDR3 is 15 amino acids. Germline values: CDR1 MNHEY, CDR2 SVGAGI. CDR3 protein: CASRKTGGSGNTIYF. The CDR3 coding sequence is TGTGCCAGCAGGAAGACAGGGGGGTCTGGAAACACCATATATTTT.

J is TRBJ1-1 and V is TRBV19; 7 bases line up with TRBD1. Germline V lookup: CDR1 LNHDA, CDR2 SQIVND (reference sequence). The CDR3 sequence is 18 residues long. J lost 2 bases, V lost 5 bases, and 17 bases had no gene match. CDR3 loop: CASSPLRGMEVENTEAFF. The CDR3 DNA reads as TGTGCCAGTAGTCCTCTCAGGGGGATGGAGGTCGAAAACACTGAAGCTTTCTTT.

The rearrangement joins TRBV7-9 to TRBJ2-5; D is possibly TRBD2 (7 bases). V was clipped by 5 bases and J by 1 base, with 14 bases between them. Germline V gene sequence: CDR1 SEHNR, CDR2 FQNEAQ (reference sequence). The CDR3 is 15 residues long. This CDR3 reads CASSPDGGPQETQYF. The CDR3 coding sequence is TGTGCCAGCAGCCCGGACGGGGGGCCCCAAGAGACCCAGTACTTC.

The chain employs TRBV4-2 and TRBJ2-2, with 7 bases identical to TRBD1. CDR3 length equals 16 residues. Losses at the gene ends were 2 bases for V and 4 bases for J; bases not matched to a gene: 7. Germline V lookup: CDR1 LGHNA, CDR2 YNFKEQ. CDR3: CASSQIQGSVTGELFF. In DNA form, the CDR3 reads TGTGCCAGCAGCCAAATACAGGGGTCTGTCACCGGGGAGCTGTTTTTT.

The chain has TRBV5-6 and TRBJ2-3, with TRBD2 identical over 13 bases. Losses at the gene ends were 3 bases for V and 5 bases for J; bases not matched to a gene: 3. CDR1 is SGHDT and CDR2 is YYEEEE in the germline V gene. This CDR3 contains 15 residues. This CDR3 reads CASSSTSGGKDTQYF. The CDR3, as DNA: TGTGCCAGCAGCTCGACTAGCGGGGGGAAAGATACGCAGTATTTT.

On this clone: Other DNA sequences in the sample encode the same CDR3. The CDR3: CASSDRGVGTEAFF. The CDR3 DNA sequence: TGTGCCAGCAGTGACCGGGGAGTTGGCACTGAAGCTTTCTTT. The V call is TRBV2, the J call TRBJ1-1; no reliable D call. Germline lookup yields CDR1 SNHLY and CDR2 FYNNEI. The length of the CDR3 is 14 residues. V lost 3 bases, J lost 4 bases, and 12 bases lay in between.

The rearrangement joins TRBV5-1 to TRBJ1-4; TRBD1 is a possible D gene (6 bases). The CDR3 sequence is 13 residues long. V lost 5 bases to trimming and J lost 4 bases, with 9 bases between them. Germline V CDR1 and CDR2: SGHRS, YFSETQ. The CDR3 spells CASRDRINEKLFF. As DNA, the CDR3 is TGCGCCAGCAGGGACAGAATTAATGAAAAACTGTTTTTT.

This chain joins TRBV29-1 and TRBJ2-7, with D possibly TRBD2 on 6 matching bases. The CDR3 is made up of 14 amino acids. Trimming shortened V by 7 bases and J by 6 bases, and 22 bases separated the two germline ends. The V gene's germline CDR1 is SQVTM and CDR2 ANQGSEA. CDR3: CSASRGAALSEQYF. DNA of the CDR3: TGCAGCGCTTCCCGCGGGGCGGCACTAAGCGAGCAGTACTTC.

The rearrangement joins TRBV24-1 to TRBJ2-3, with TRBD1 matching 10 bases. The CDR3 is made up of 15 amino acids. Germline CDR1 reads KGHDR; CDR2 reads SFDVKD. V trimming: 3 bases; J trimming: 6 bases; junction bases outside the gene matches: 5. CDR3 in DNA: TGTGCCACCAGTGATCGCGACAGGGGGCTTGATACGCAGTATTTT. Translation gives CATSDRDRGLDTQYF.

This chain uses TRBV5-1 with TRBJ2-5; D call uncertain. The germline gives CDR1 SGHRS, CDR2 YFSETQ. Trimming took off 0 bases at V and 4 bases at J, with 4 bases between the two ends. The CDR3 totals 12 residues. The CDR3 reads CASSLGAETQYF. The CDR3 region has the DNA TGCGCCAGCAGCTTGGGAGCAGAGACCCAGTACTTC.

The chain combines TRBV19 with TRBJ1-5; TRBD1 matches 9 bases. CDR1 and CDR2 from the germline V gene are LNHDA and SQIVND (reference sequence). The ends lost 5 bases at V and 7 bases at J; junction bases unmatched: 9. The CDR3 is 15 residues long. The DNA of the CDR3 is TGTGCCAGTAGTGTGGACAGGGGCCTTAAACAGCCCCAGCATTTT. Residues: CASSVDRGLKQPQHF.

This clone came up a few times. This specimen includes other DNA sequences encoding the same CDR3. The chain employs TRBV5-1 and TRBJ1-5, with TRBD1 identical over 10 bases. Per germline, CDR1 SGHRS and CDR2 YFSETQ. J was trimmed by 4 bases and V by 3 bases; bases with no gene match: 1. This CDR3 is built from 14 residues. The CDR3 sequence: CASSWTGGNQPQHF. The DNA of the CDR3 is TGCGCCAGCAGCTGGACAGGGGGTAATCAGCCCCAGCATTTT.

CDR3 amino acids: CASSLYMIGTENSPLHF. DNA for the CDR3: TGCGCCAGCAGCTTGTACATGATCGGGACAGAGAATTCACCCCTCCACTTT. The rearrangement joins TRBV5-1 to TRBJ1-6; 7 bases are shared with TRBD1. The length of the CDR3 is 17 residues. Germline V CDR1 and CDR2: SGHRS, YFSETQ. V dropped 1 base and J dropped 7; count of bases not matched to a gene: 11.

This chain connects TRBV6-5 to TRBJ2-5, with 8 nucleotides matching TRBD2. The CDR3 totals 15 residues. CDR1 and CDR2 from the germline V gene are MNHEY and SVGAGI. The V and J ends lost 4 bases and 9 bases, in that order; junction bases with no gene match: 13. The CDR3 reads CASSSGTSQATPQYF. The CDR3 region has the DNA TGTGCCAGCAGTTCCGGGACTAGTCAAGCGACGCCCCAGTACTTC.

V and J are TRBV3-1 (or the pseudogene TRBV3-2) and TRBJ1-3, with D tentatively TRBD1 (6 bases). V was pared by 1 base and J by 8 bases, with 9 bases between. Germline V lookup: CDR1 LGHDT, CDR2 YNNKEL (reference sequence). The CDR3 sequence is 13 residues long. The CDR3 here is CASSQVQGYTIYF. The CDR3 bases are TGTGCCAGCAGCCAAGTACAGGGCTACACCATATATTTT.

The CDR3 spells CATSDPPTGSQHF. The CDR3, as DNA: TGTGCCACCAGTGACCCTCCGACAGGATCACAGCATTTT. V and J are TRBV24-1 and TRBJ1-5; possibly TRBD1 for D (6 bases). Deletions cut 4 bases from V and 13 bases from J, with 16 bases between. Germline V lookup: CDR1 KGHDR, CDR2 SFDVKD. The CDR3 has 13 amino acids.

The genes are TRBV5-4 and TRBJ2-5, with 8 nucleotides matching TRBD1. J lost 3 bases, V lost 0 bases, and 4 bases had no gene match. CDR3 size: 15 residues. Germline V gene sequence: CDR1 SGHNT, CDR2 YYREEE (reference sequence). CDR3 region: CASSLGTGGKETQYF. CDR3 bases: TGTGCCAGCAGCTTGGGAACAGGGGGAAAAGAGACCCAGTACTTC. The variable domain in full, with the rest retrieved from reference TRBV5-4 and TRBJ2-5, is ETGVTQSPTHLIKTRGQQVTLRCSSQSGHNTVSWYQQALGQGPQFIFQYYREEENGRGNFPPRFSGLQFPNYSSELNVNALELDDSALYLCASSLGTGGKETQYFGPGTRLLVL.

This chain uses TRBV7-2 with TRBJ1-2; TRBD1 agrees at 7 bases. The germline CDR1 and CDR2 sequences are SGHTA and FQGNSA. With V trimmed by 5 bases and J by 4 bases, 10 bases remained unmatched. This CDR3 is 15 amino acids long. CDR3 nucleotide sequence: TGTGCCAGCAGCCCCAGGACAGGTGCCCTCTATGGCTACACCTTC. Amino acid sequence: CASSPRTGALYGYTF.

The chain recombines TRBV18 with TRBJ1-5, with a possible D match to TRBD1 (6 bases). The CDR3 is 14 amino acids. V lost 6 bases and J lost 4, with 13 bases in between. Germline assignment: CDR1 KGHSH and CDR2 LQKENI. This CDR3 is CASSGGRLNQPQHF. CDR3 sequence (DNA): TGTGCCAGCTCGGGGGGGCGGCTAAATCAGCCCCAGCATTTT.

This chain links TRBV5-1 with TRBJ2-7, with a possible D match to TRBD2 (5 bases). The germline gives CDR1 SGHRS, CDR2 YFSETQ. The CDR3 sequence is 15 residues long. V lost 0 bases, J lost 3 bases, and 13 bases lay in between. The CDR3 DNA reads TGCGCCAGCAGCTTGGGAGGTGCGGGCCTCTACGAGCAGTACTTC. It encodes CASSLGGAGLYEQYF.